Listed below are T cell receptor beta chains from one sample, sequenced in a study of shared clonotypes between healthy human individuals. The data were produced by immunoSEQ multiplex PCR, yet TCRdb's version contains in-frame clones alone and is incomplete. The sample has fewer than 400,000 clones, roughly 70% seen once. The sequencing input was memory CD4+ T cells sorted from blood. The receptors derive from a young man in good health. CDR3s include the opening cysteine and the closing phenylalanine or tryptophan. The D gene is left open where the match is weak. Clone size, where shown, is once, few, many, or a class for clones that have expanded.

. TRBJ2-3 TRBV5-1 . CASSNVAGSTDTQYF TGCGCCAGCAGCAATGTTGCAGGGAGCACAGATACGCAGTATTTT
. TRBJ2-1 TRBV29-1 . CSVELLTSIGEQFF TGCAGCGTTGAACTTCTGACGTCGATTGGTGAGCAGTTCTTC
. TRBJ2-2 TRBV27 TRBD2 CASSFRLAGVDTGELFF TGTGCCAGCAGTTTTAGACTAGCGGGAGTAGATACCGGGGAGCTGTTTTTT
. TRBJ1-1 TRBV5-1 TRBD1 CASSLQGNWLSGEAFF TGCGCCAGCAGCTTACAGGGGAATTGGCTCTCGGGTGAAGCTTTCTTT
. TRBJ2-3 TRBV7-6 TRBD2 CASSSGTSGFTDTQYF TGTGCCAGCAGCTCCGGGACTAGCGGGTTCACAGATACGCAGTATTTT
. TRBJ2-3 TRBV10-3 TRBD1 CAISKGQGGGDTQYF TGTGCCATCAGCAAGGGACAGGGTGGTGGGGATACGCAGTATTTT
. TRBJ1-2 TRBV28 . CASSKTRFLTF TGTGCCAGCAGTAAAACCCGATTTTTGACCTTC
. TRBJ2-3 TRBV10-1 . CASSDGTDTQYF TGCGCCAGCAGTGATGGCACAGATACGCAGTATTTT
once TRBJ2-5 TRBV5-4 . CASSLTAQETQYF TGTGCCAGCAGCTTGACGGCACAAGAGACCCAGTACTTC
. TRBJ1-5 TRBV5-1 TRBD1 CASSLAGTENQPQHF TGCGCCAGCAGCTTGGCCGGGACAGAGAATCAGCCCCAGCATTTT
. TRBJ1-1 TRBV28 . CASRIDSYRDTEAFF TGTGCCAGCAGAATAGACAGCTACAGGGACACTGAAGCTTTCTTT
once TRBJ2-3 TRBV11-3 . CASSLRGNAQYF TGTGCCAGCAGCTTAAGGGGGAATGCGCAGTATTTT
few TRBJ2-7 TRBV6-6 TRBD2 CASPAPGGSVEQYF TGTGCCAGCCCCGCCCCGGGAGGGTCAGTCGAGCAGTACTTC
few TRBJ2-3 TRBV30 TRBD1 CARDRVGDTQYF TGTGCCCGGGACAGGGTGGGAGATACGCAGTATTTT
. TRBJ2-2 TRBV19 TRBD2 CASRPLAGGRRNTGELFF TGTGCCAGTAGGCCCTTAGCGGGAGGTAGGAGAAACACCGGGGAGCTGTTTTTT
. TRBJ2-7 TRBV6-5 TRBD2 CASRPTSGIEQYF TGTGCCAGCAGACCGACTAGCGGGATCGAGCAGTACTTC
. TRBJ2-5 TRBV18 TRBD2 CASSRSTGGQETQYF TGTGCCAGCTCAAGGTCCACCGGGGGGCAAGAGACCCAGTACTTC
. TRBJ2-5 TRBV7-3 TRBD1 CASSADRGLGETQYF TGTGCCAGCAGCGCGGACAGGGGGCTTGGCGAGACCCAGTACTTC
. TRBJ2-7 TRBV5-4 TRBD2 CASSGIAGSSYEQYF TGTGCCAGCAGCGGAATAGCGGGGAGCTCCTACGAGCAGTACTTC
. TRBJ2-7 TRBV18 TRBD1 CASSPPGTGGYEQYF TGTGCCAGCTCACCCCCGGGGACAGGGGGTTACGAGCAGTACTTC
. TRBJ2-5 TRBV25-1 TRBD2 CASSWGVAGRQETQYF TGTGCCAGCAGCTGGGGGGTAGCGGGGCGGCAAGAGACCCAGTACTTC
. TRBJ1-5 TRBV7-9 TRBD1 CASSWDRENQPQHF TGTGCCAGCAGCTGGGACAGGGAAAATCAGCCCCAGCATTTT
few TRBJ2-3 TRBV28 . CASSLVRLYTQYF TGTGCCAGCAGTTTGGTCCGCTTATATACGCAGTATTTT
. TRBJ2-7 TRBV2 TRBD1 CASSGDREDEQYF TGTGCCAGCAGTGGGGACAGGGAGGACGAGCAGTACTTC
. TRBJ1-5 TRBV6-1 . CASSRVNGNQPQHF TGTGCCAGCAGTCGGGTAAACGGCAATCAGCCCCAGCATTTT
few TRBJ1-6 TRBV6-1 . CASSETKTGAISPLHF TGTGCCAGCAGTGAAACGAAAACAGGTGCAATTTCACCCCTCCACTTT
. TRBJ2-2 TRBV7-3 TRBD1 CASSLTKTGQGASGELFF TGTGCCAGCAGCTTGACAAAGACGGGACAGGGGGCTAGCGGGGAGCTGTTTTTT
. TRBJ1-2 TRBV28 TRBD1 CASSQSGTGIGYTF TGTGCCAGCAGTCAAAGCGGGACAGGAATCGGCTACACCTTC
. TRBJ2-3 TRBV5-1 TRBD1 CASSQGQGSDTQYF TGCGCCAGCAGCCAGGGACAGGGTTCGGATACGCAGTATTTT
. TRBJ2-5 TRBV23-1 . CASSRGGTLETQYF TGCGCCAGCAGTCGAGGCGGGACTCTGGAGACCCAGTACTTC
. TRBJ2-7 TRBV7-2 . CASSLFSLVPYTPAYEQYF TGTGCCAGCAGCTTATTCAGTTTGGTCCCATATACTCCAGCCTACGAGCAGTACTTC
. TRBJ2-3 TRBV28 . CASAEDGTDTQYF TGTGCCAGCGCGGAGGATGGCACAGATACGCAGTATTTT
few TRBJ2-1 TRBV7-9 TRBD1 CASSLVGGATNEQFF TGTGCCAGCAGCTTGGTAGGGGGCGCGACCAATGAGCAGTTCTTC
. TRBJ1-1 TRBV30 . CAWSVRVGPAFF TGTGCCTGGAGTGTACGAGTAGGACCAGCTTTCTTT
many TRBJ2-5 TRBV5-1 . CASSFRDFVETQYF TGCGCCAGCAGCTTCCGGGACTTTGTGGAGACCCAGTACTTC
many TRBJ2-1 TRBV5-1 . CASSLGEASGNEQFF TGCGCCAGCAGCTTGGGGGAAGCGTCCGGCAATGAGCAGTTCTTC
. TRBJ2-5 TRBV18 . CASSRGEETQYF TGTGCCAGCTCACGGGGGGAAGAGACCCAGTACTTC
. TRBJ2-3 TRBV5-1 TRBD1 CASSSTGITDTQYF TGCGCCAGCAGCTCGACAGGGATCACAGATACGCAGTATTTT
. TRBJ2-1 TRBV15 . CATSRAGQGGNEQFF TGTGCCACCAGCAGAGCGGGGCAGGGCGGCAATGAGCAGTTCTTC
. TRBJ2-1 TRBV2 TRBD2 CASSVRLARGSEQFF TGTGCCAGCAGTGTCAGACTAGCACGTGGAAGTGAGCAGTTCTTC
. TRBJ2-1 TRBV29-1 . CSVVTYLGYNEQFF TGCAGCGTCGTTACCTATCTGGGGTACAATGAGCAGTTCTTC
. TRBJ2-7 TRBV5-1 TRBD2 CASSPVVGSSGSYEQYF TGCGCCAGCAGCCCGGTGGTAGGGTCTAGCGGGAGTTACGAGCAGTACTTC
. TRBJ2-5 TRBV7-2 . CASSLFTARETQYF TGTGCCAGCAGCTTGTTTACGGCCCGAGAGACCCAGTACTTC
. TRBJ2-1 TRBV11-2 TRBD2 CASTGIRTSGSSYNEQFF TGTGCCAGCACCGGGATCCGGACTAGCGGGAGCTCCTACAATGAGCAGTTCTTC
. TRBJ2-1 TRBV18 . CASSPRTRVNEQFF TGTGCCAGCTCACCCCGGACGAGGGTTAATGAGCAGTTCTTC
. TRBJ2-7 TRBV2 . CASSRSSYEQYF TGTGCCAGCAGCCGGAGTTCCTACGAGCAGTACTTC
. TRBJ1-5 TRBV5-1 TRBD1 CASSPWTGQGQPQHF TGCGCCAGCAGCCCTTGGACAGGGCAAGGTCAGCCCCAGCATTTT
. TRBJ2-1 TRBV19 . CASSHPGLRSHEQFF TGTGCCAGTAGTCATCCCGGGTTGCGTAGTCATGAGCAGTTCTTC
. TRBJ2-1 TRBV14 TRBD2 CASSQLAGSQIHNEQFF TGTGCCAGCAGCCAACTAGCGGGGAGTCAAATTCACAATGAGCAGTTCTTC